The 23 T cell receptor beta chains below all came from one sample that was sequenced in a study of T cells in Graves' hyperthyroidism and ophthalmopathy. TCR beta CDR3 region amplification was performed from RNA transcripts. First-round RT-PCR of the TCR CDR3 relied on the HTBI primer set. From the multiplex PCR reads, TCRdb called clonotypes with MiXCR, one entry per CDR3 protein. The sample lists fewer than 650,000 distinct CDR3 sequences, roughly 14% occurring once. Source material: blood. The receptors shown here come from a woman aged 40 to 50 with Graves' ophthalmopathy.

This clonotype was seen many times. This chain joins TRBV6-1 and TRBJ1-1, with TRBD1 identical over 7 bases. The CDR3 consists of 13 residues. Germline loops: CDR1 MNHNS, CDR2 SASEGT. The J segment lost 4 bases and the V segment lost 5 bases, leaving 4 bases of the junction unmatched. CDR3 bases: TGTGCCAGCAGTACAGGGGCGATCACTGAAGCTTTCTTT. Translated: CASSTGAITEAFF.

The chain combines TRBV11-2 with TRBJ2-2, with 7 nucleotides matching TRBD1. The CDR3 has 15 residues. V shed 3 bases and J 2 bases; nucleotides not matched to a gene: 3. Germline V gives CDR1 SGHAT, CDR2 FQNNGV. The CDR3 loop is CASSLDRINTGELFF. Written as DNA, the CDR3 is TGTGCCAGCAGCTTGGACAGGATCAACACCGGGGAGCTGTTTTTT. The whole variable domain, remainder taken from reference TRBV11-2 and TRBJ2-2, is EAGVAQSPRYKIIEKRQSVAFWCNPISGHATLYWYQQILGQGPKLLIQFQNNGVVDDSQLPKDRFSAERLKGVDSTLKIQPAKLEDSAVYLCASSLDRINTGELFFGEGSRLTVL.

The genes are TRBV6-1 and TRBJ1-1; D unclear. The germline V and J ends were trimmed by 7 bases and 1 base, with 10 bases remaining between them. Germline CDR1 MNHNS, CDR2 SASEGT. The CDR3 sequence is 13 residues long. CDR3 bases: TGTGCCAGCACTCCGGGCGCGAACACTGAAGCTTTCTTT. Amino acids: CASTPGANTEAFF.

This clonotype occurred many times. The gene calls are TRBV28 and TRBJ2-7; TRBD2 might be the D (6 bases). The length of the CDR3 is 13 residues. Germline lookup yields CDR1 MDHEN and CDR2 SYDVKM. Trimming took off 3 bases at V and 1 base at J, with 7 bases between the two ends. The CDR3 loop reads CASSLGRSYEQYF. CDR3 DNA: TGTGCCAGCAGTTTGGGGAGGTCCTACGAGCAGTACTTC.

This clonotype was detected many times. The chain employs TRBV6-5 and TRBJ2-3, with D possibly being TRBD2 (5 bases). V lost 2 bases and J lost 2, with 11 bases in between. This CDR3 has 15 amino acids. Looked up from germline, CDR1 is MNHEY and CDR2 is SVGAGI. CDR3 in DNA: TGTGCCAGCAGTTACGCGGGCGCGTACACAGATACGCAGTATTTT. This translates into CASSYAGAYTDTQYF.

This clonotype was counted between two and nine times. With a much larger clone just one base away, this may be a read error. The chain combines TRBV2 with TRBJ2-7; D is undetermined. Germline V gene data show CDR1 as SNHLY and CDR2 as FYNNEI. The CDR3 extends over 14 amino acids. V lost 1 base and J lost 6, with 13 bases in between. For the CDR3, the DNA is TGTGCCAGCAGTGAAGGCTACACAGCCTGCGAGCAGTACTTC. It encodes CASSEGYTACEQYF.

This clonotype was detected many times. The rearrangement uses TRBV20-1 and TRBJ2-5; TRBD2 matches 8 bases. Per the germline V gene, CDR1 is DFQATT and CDR2 is SNEGSKA (reference sequence). The CDR3 length is 13 residues. V was clipped by 5 bases and J by 5 bases; unmatched bases: 7. The CDR3 region has the DNA TGCAGTGCTGGGCAAGCGGGAGTGGAGACCCAGTACTTC. Residues: CSAGQAGVETQYF.

This chain uses TRBV6-5 with TRBJ2-2; D is unresolved. This CDR3 region has 15 residues. Germline CDR1 and CDR2: MNHEY and SVGAGI. V was cut by 2 bases and J by 7 bases, with 14 bases left in between. This chain's CDR3 is CASSYAPGPLGELFF. The CDR3, as DNA: TGTGCCAGCAGTTACGCACCGGGTCCCCTCGGGGAGCTGTTTTTT.

This chain joins TRBV20-1 and TRBJ2-5, with TRBD2 matching 9 bases. The V gene end was trimmed by 0 bases and the J gene end by 4 bases; junction bases not matched to a gene: 9. CDR3 size: 16 residues. Germline CDR1 DFQATT, CDR2 SNEGSKA (reference sequence). The CDR3 DNA reads TGCAGTGCTAGAGATCCCCTAGCGGGATTGGCAGAGACCCAGTACTTC. As protein: CSARDPLAGLAETQYF.

This clonotype was seen repeatedly, ten times or more. CDR3 nucleotide sequence: TGTGCCAGTAGTATAGATCCTCCGACAGGATATCAGCCCCAGCATTTT. Translating gives CASSIDPPTGYQPQHF. The genes are TRBV19 and TRBJ1-5, with a tentative D call TRBD1 (6 bases). CDR1 and CDR2 from the germline V gene are LNHDA and SQIVND (reference sequence). V shed 0 bases and J shed 5 bases, with 14 bases lying between them. The CDR3 length is 16 residues.

This clonotype was detected many times. The chain carries TRBV28 and TRBJ1-2; TRBD1 might be the D (5 bases). From germline, CDR1 is MDHEN and CDR2 SYDVKM. V lost 8 bases, J lost 4 bases, and 14 bases lay in between. The CDR3 loop spans 13 amino acids. The CDR3 DNA sequence: TGTGCCAGCGTTCCAGGGTTGGGCTATGGCTACACCTTC. Translating gives CASVPGLGYGYTF.

This clonotype was observed at least ten times. The chain uses TRBV6-1 and TRBJ2-7; D unclear. The germline V and J ends were trimmed by 4 bases and 3 bases, with 16 bases remaining between them. Germline assignment: CDR1 MNHNS and CDR2 SASEGT. The CDR3 runs 15 residues. CDR3 loop: CASSGVPTSNYEQYF. The CDR3 nucleotides read TGTGCCAGCAGTGGTGTGCCAACTTCGAACTACGAGCAGTACTTC.

A remark on this clonotype: A much larger clone differs from this one at a single base, so this may be a read error. The chain joins TRBV18 to TRBJ1-1; a possible D gene is TRBD1 (5 bases). CDR1 KGHSH and CDR2 LQKENI come from the germline V gene. The CDR3 has 14 residues. CDR3: CAGSPQAVNTEAFF. CDR3 nucleotide sequence: TGTGCCGGCTCACCACAGGCGGTGAACACTGAAGCTTTCTTT.

This clonotype came up a few times. This rearrangement joins TRBV5-6 to TRBJ2-7; perhaps TRBD1 as D (6 bases). The germline V and J ends were trimmed by 4 bases and 6 bases, with 20 bases remaining between them. The germline gives CDR1 SGHDT, CDR2 YYEEEE. The CDR3 runs to 15 residues. CDR3 sequence: CASSPEPQGLAEQYF. The CDR3 nucleotides read TGTGCCAGCAGCCCTGAACCACAGGGTCTTGCCGAGCAGTACTTC.

This clonotype has at least ten counts. The chain links TRBV7-2 to TRBJ2-5; D is ambiguous. The CDR3 has 13 amino acids. Germline CDR1 is SGHTA and CDR2 is FQGNSA. Trimming took off 10 bases at V and 1 base at J, with 13 bases between the two ends. The CDR3 reads CATSAPPQETQYF. The CDR3 DNA reads as TGTGCCACATCGGCGCCACCCCAAGAGACCCAGTACTTC. Based on the CDR3 plus reference TRBV7-2 and TRBJ2-5, the full variable domain is GAGVSQSPSNKVTEKGKDVELRCDPISGHTALYWYRQSLGQGLEFLIYFQGNSAPDKSGLPSDRFSAERTGGSVSTLTIQRTQQEDSAVYLCATSAPPQETQYFGPGTRLLVL.

This clonotype has a count of ten or more. This chain joins TRBV27 and TRBJ2-7; 9 nucleotides agree with TRBD2. The CDR3 runs to 16 residues. The ends lost 2 bases at V and 4 bases at J; junction bases unmatched: 9. Germline CDR1 MNHEY, CDR2 SMNVEV (reference sequence). The CDR3 protein is CASSLGGGGRLYEQYF. CDR3 coding DNA: TGTGCCAGCAGTTTAGGCGGGGGGGGCCGTTTGTACGAGCAGTACTTC.

V gene TRBV12-3 or TRBV12-4 combines with J gene TRBJ2-7; 9 bases agree with TRBD2. V gave up 5 bases and J gave up 2 bases; unmatched junction bases: 7. The CDR3 contains 15 residues. The CDR3 coding sequence is TGTGCCAGCAGTCCAACGGGACTAGCAGCCTACGAGCAGTACTTC. Translated, it gives CASSPTGLAAYEQYF.

V and J are TRBV6-1 and TRBJ1-3; tentative D call: TRBD1 (5 bases). CDR3 length: 16 amino acids. V was cut by 5 bases and J by 4 bases, with 18 bases left in between. Germline CDR1 is MNHNS and CDR2 is SASEGT. The CDR3: CASSPNLGTSGNTIYF. CDR3 DNA: TGTGCCAGCAGTCCGAACCTCGGGACGTCAGGAAACACCATATATTTT.

This clonotype has at least ten counts. V gene TRBV27 combines with J gene TRBJ2-3; the D gene is possibly TRBD1 (6 bases). Germline CDR1 and CDR2: MNHEY and SMNVEV (reference sequence). The CDR3 has 16 residues. Trimming left V 2 bases short and J 0 bases short, with 12 bases between. CDR3 amino acids: CASSLNRVTSTDTQYF. CDR3 bases: TGTGCCAGCAGTTTAAACAGGGTGACAAGCACAGATACGCAGTATTTT.

This clonotype was counted ten times or more. The chain combines TRBV15 with TRBJ1-5, with 7 bases matching TRBD1. Germline lookup yields CDR1 LNHNV and CDR2 YYDKDF (reference sequence). Losses at the gene ends were 2 bases for V and 5 bases for J; bases not matched to a gene: 3. The CDR3 extends over 14 amino acids. In DNA form, the CDR3 reads TGTGCCACCAGCAGAAGGGACAGCTATCAGCCCCAGCATTTT. Translating it yields CATSRRDSYQPQHF.

This clonotype was seen ten or more times. The chain recombines TRBV4-3 with TRBJ2-7; weak D call: TRBD1 (6 bases). Trimming took off 4 bases at V and 0 bases at J, with 10 bases between the two ends. Looked up from germline, CDR1 is LGHNA and CDR2 is YSLEER. This CDR3 contains 14 residues. The CDR3 coding sequence is TGCGCCAGCAGCCCCCACAGGGACTCCTACGAGCAGTACTTC. It is translated as CASSPHRDSYEQYF.

The V and J genes are TRBV15 and TRBJ2-5; the D gene could be TRBD1 or TRBD2 (5 bases each). V was shortened by 0 bases and J by 5 bases, with 13 bases between the two germline ends. Germline CDR1 LNHNV, CDR2 YYDKDF (reference sequence). The CDR3 length is 15 residues. CDR3 protein: CATSREPRERETQYF. CDR3 in DNA: TGTGCCACCAGCAGAGAGCCCAGGGAGAGGGAGACCCAGTACTTC.

The table lists this clonotype with many counts. The V call is TRBV7-8, the J call TRBJ1-1; a possible D gene is TRBD1 (5 bases). The germline CDR1 and CDR2 sequences are SGHVS and FQNEAQ. The CDR3 covers 13 residues. The germline V and J ends were trimmed by 2 bases and 7 bases, with 11 bases remaining between them. The CDR3 bases are TGTGCCAGCAGCTTACTCCGGACACATGAAGCTTTCTTT. Protein sequence: CASSLLRTHEAFF. Combining the CDR3 with reference TRBV7-8 and TRBJ1-1 gives the whole variable domain GAGVSQSPRYKVAKRGQDVALRCDPISGHVSLFWYQQALGQGPEFLTYFQNEAQLDKSGLPSDRFFAERPEGSVSTLKIQRTQQEDSAVYLCASSLLRTHEAFFGQGTRLTVV.